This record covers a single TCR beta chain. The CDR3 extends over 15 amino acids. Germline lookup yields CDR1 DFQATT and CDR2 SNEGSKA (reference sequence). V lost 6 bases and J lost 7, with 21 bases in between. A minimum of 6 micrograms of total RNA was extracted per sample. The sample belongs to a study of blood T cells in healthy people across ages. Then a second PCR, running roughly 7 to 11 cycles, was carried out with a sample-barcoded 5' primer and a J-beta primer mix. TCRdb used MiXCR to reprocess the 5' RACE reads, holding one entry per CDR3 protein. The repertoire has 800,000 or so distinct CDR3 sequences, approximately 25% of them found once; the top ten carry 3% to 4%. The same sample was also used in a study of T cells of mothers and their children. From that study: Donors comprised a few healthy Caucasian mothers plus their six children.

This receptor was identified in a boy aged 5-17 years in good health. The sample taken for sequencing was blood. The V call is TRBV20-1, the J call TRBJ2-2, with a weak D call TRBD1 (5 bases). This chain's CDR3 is CSAPQGVGLGGELFF. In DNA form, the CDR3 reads TGCAGTGCGCCCCAGGGTGTTGGATTGGGCGGGGAGCTGTTTTTT.